The 21 T cell receptor beta chains listed next were all sequenced from one sample in a study of CD8 T cells in Susac syndrome. Random hexamers primed reverse transcription of about 0.45 to 1 ug RNA. TCRdb re-called the immunoSEQ multiplex PCR reads with MiXCR, one entry per CDR3 protein. The repertoire includes 150,000 to 200,000 distinct CDR3 sequences, 90% to 97% of them detected once, and roughly 0.12% sits in the top ten. Input material: CD4+ T cells from PBMCs. The receptors stem from a human donor with Susac syndrome.

V is TRBV19 and J is TRBJ1-1; perhaps TRBD1 as D (5 bases). From germline, CDR1 is LNHDA and CDR2 SQIVND (reference sequence). The CDR3 is 14 amino acids. V was clipped by 5 bases and J by 0 bases, with 10 bases between them. The CDR3 region is CASSPGPMNTEAFF. As DNA, the CDR3 is TGTGCCAGTAGTCCGGGACCCATGAACACTGAAGCTTTCTTT.

This chain uses TRBV25-1 with TRBJ2-1; no reliable D call. Trimming removed 3 bases from V and 6 bases from J, with 18 bases in between. CDR3 length equals 16 residues. Germline V lookup: CDR1 MGHDK, CDR2 SYGVNS. The CDR3 DNA sequence: TGTGCCAGCAGTGATCCCCTAACGAGACTGAGCAATGAGCAGTTCTTC. Its protein is CASSDPLTRLSNEQFF. The variable domain in full, completed from reference TRBV25-1 and TRBJ2-1, reads EADIYQTPRYLVIGTGKKITLECSQTMGHDKMYWYQQDPGMELHLIHYSYGVNSTEKGDLSSESTVSRIRTEHFPLTLESARPSHTSQYLCASSDPLTRLSNEQFFGPGTRLTVL.

V gene TRBV20-1 combines with J gene TRBJ1-5; unclear D gene. Germline V gene lookup returns CDR1 DFQATT and CDR2 SNEGSKA (reference sequence). V lost 0 bases and J 2 bases, leaving 11 bases between the germline ends. This CDR3 has 15 amino acids. In nucleotides, the CDR3 is TGCAGTGCTAGAGATATGGCAGTCGGCAATCAGCCCCAGCATTTT. It translates to CSARDMAVGNQPQHF.

V gene TRBV3-1 combines with J gene TRBJ2-7; perhaps TRBD2 as D (6 bases). CDR3 size: 13 residues. From germline, CDR1 is LGHDT and CDR2 YNNKEL (reference sequence). Trimming removed 3 bases from V and 12 bases from J, with 18 bases in between. CDR3 nucleotide sequence: TGTGCCAGCAGCCAGGGCGGGACCCCCTTAATGTACTTC. Translated, it gives CASSQGGTPLMYF.

The genes are TRBV7-2 and TRBJ2-3; 9 bases are a match to TRBD2. The CDR3 covers 18 residues. Germline CDR1 and CDR2: SGHTA and FQGNSA. The V segment lost 1 base and the J segment 2 bases; nucleotides outside the gene matches: 10. For the CDR3, the DNA is TGTGCCAGCAGCTTAGTCCCTACTAGCGGGCGCACCACAGATACGCAGTATTTT. It is translated as CASSLVPTSGRTTDTQYF. Filled out from reference TRBV7-2 and TRBJ2-3, the complete variable domain reads GAGVSQSPSNKVTEKGKDVELRCDPISGHTALYWYRQSLGQGLEFLIYFQGNSAPDKSGLPSDRFSAERTGGSVSTLTIQRTQQEDSAVYLCASSLVPTSGRTTDTQYFGPGTRLTVL.

The chain has TRBV3-1 and TRBJ2-3; D may be TRBD2 (5 bases). This CDR3 comprises 14 residues. The V end lost 4 bases, the J end lost 7 bases, and 15 bases lay between the germline ends. CDR1 is LGHDT, CDR2 YNNKEL, per germline (reference sequence). The CDR3 loop reads CASSLQLAWYTQYF. CDR3 in DNA: TGTGCCAGCAGCCTCCAGCTAGCTTGGTATACGCAGTATTTT.

J is TRBJ1-2 and V is TRBV29-1, with TRBD1 matching 9 bases. V trimming: 4 bases; J trimming: 7 bases; junction bases outside the gene matches: 19. Germline assignment: CDR1 SQVTM and CDR2 ANQGSEA. The CDR3 is made up of 17 amino acids. CDR3 DNA sequence: TGCAGCGTTGTTGGGACAGGGAATATGAGGATCCCCTCTGGCTACACCTTC. Its translation: CSVVGTGNMRIPSGYTF.

V is TRBV29-1 and J is TRBJ1-2; D is perhaps TRBD1 (6 bases). Between the trimmed V and J ends, which lost 2 bases and 8 bases, there was a span of 18 bases. Germline-derived CDR1 and CDR2 are SQVTM and ANQGSEA. This CDR3 is built from 14 residues. CDR3 sequence: CSVEPPIWGGGYTF. CDR3 DNA sequence: TGCAGCGTTGAACCTCCTATATGGGGGGGCGGCTACACCTTC. The full variable domain, its missing parts supplied by reference TRBV29-1 and TRBJ1-2, is SAVISQKPSRDICQRGTSLTIQCQVDSQVTMMFWYRQQPGQSLTLIATANQGSEATYESGFVIDKFPISRPNLTFSTLTVSNMSPEDSSIYLCSVEPPIWGGGYTFGSGTRLTVV.

The rearrangement joins TRBV15 to TRBJ2-5; 11 nucleotides align to TRBD2. Germline assignment: CDR1 LNHNV and CDR2 YYDKDF (reference sequence). V was pared by 6 bases and J by 3 bases, with 12 bases of the junction left unmatched. The CDR3 has 17 amino acids. The CDR3 loop reads CATRPAPLAGGEETQYF. Written as DNA, the CDR3 is TGTGCCACCAGGCCGGCCCCCTTAGCGGGGGGGGAAGAGACCCAGTACTTC.

The chain joins TRBV11-2 to TRBJ1-4; no definite D call. V dropped 1 base and J dropped 5 bases, with 11 bases sitting between them. CDR3 length: 15 amino acids. Per the germline V gene, CDR1 is SGHAT and CDR2 is FQNNGV. The CDR3 DNA sequence: TGTGCCAGCAGCTTAGGCGACGGATTGAATGAAAAACTGTTTTTT. This sequence encodes CASSLGDGLNEKLFF.

The chain combines TRBV4-1 with TRBJ2-3; the D gene is possibly TRBD2 (5 bases). Germline lookup yields CDR1 MGHRA and CDR2 YSYEKL. Trimming removed 0 bases at V and 2 bases at J, with 6 bases between. This CDR3 comprises 14 residues. The CDR3 reads CASSQEDFTDTQYF. In DNA, the CDR3 is TGCGCCAGCAGCCAAGAGGACTTCACAGATACGCAGTATTTT.

The J gene is TRBJ2-1, the V gene TRBV29-1; the D is unclear. Germline CDR1 is SQVTM and CDR2 is ANQGSEA. Trimming shortened V by 0 bases and J by 13 bases, and 16 bases separated the two germline ends. This CDR3 has 13 residues. CDR3 nucleotides: TGCAGCGTTGAAGATCACGCGGACCAGGTACAGTTCTTC. It encodes CSVEDHADQVQFF.

V and J are TRBV4-3 and TRBJ1-6; D might be TRBD1 (6 bases). CDR1 and CDR2 (germline): LGHNA, YSLEER. The V end lost 8 bases, the J end lost 7 bases, and 12 bases lay between the germline ends. This CDR3 is 13 amino acids long. The CDR3 nucleotides are TGCGCCAGCGGGGGGCCAGAGAATTCACCCCTCCACTTT. It specifies CASGGPENSPLHF.

The V call is TRBV30, the J call TRBJ1-2; 7 positions agree with TRBD1. The CDR3 is 14 residues long. Per germline, CDR1 GTSNPN and CDR2 SVGIG (reference sequence). With V trimmed by 0 bases and J by 6 bases, 7 bases remained unmatched. In DNA form, the CDR3 reads TGTGCCTGGAGTGTACGACAGGGTCACGATGGCTACACCTTC. Its protein is CAWSVRQGHDGYTF.

This rearrangement joins TRBV29-1 to TRBJ2-3; either TRBD1 or TRBD2 may supply D (5 bases each). V was trimmed by 3 bases and J by 5 bases, leaving 12 bases between them. The CDR3 has 13 residues. CDR1 and CDR2 (germline): SQVTM, ANQGSEA. The CDR3, as DNA: TGCAGCGTTGATACCTCGAGGGGAGATACGCAGTATTTT. Its protein product is CSVDTSRGDTQYF.

The J gene is TRBJ1-1, the V gene TRBV4-3; D is unclear. V was trimmed by 0 bases and J by 3 bases, leaving 8 bases between them. Germline values: CDR1 LGHNA, CDR2 YSLEER. The CDR3 has 14 amino acids. The CDR3 region has the DNA TGCGCCAGCAGCCAAGAACCCATGGACACTGAAGCTTTCTTT. Protein sequence: CASSQEPMDTEAFF.

The chain employs TRBV7-9 and TRBJ2-2, with D perhaps assigned TRBD1 or TRBD2 (6 bases each). The germline V and J ends were trimmed by 3 bases and 4 bases, with 15 bases remaining between them. The CDR3 consists of 16 residues. CDR1 is SEHNR and CDR2 is FQNEAQ in the germline V gene (reference sequence). CDR3 nucleotide sequence: TGTGCCAGCAGCTTCCGAGGCAGGGGAGGCACCGGGGAGCTGTTTTTT. Residues: CASSFRGRGGTGELFF.

The chain joins TRBV7-2 to TRBJ2-5; D unclear. CDR1 is SGHTA and CDR2 is FQGNSA in the germline V gene. V lost 5 bases, J lost 5 bases, and 9 bases lay in between. The CDR3 loop spans 12 amino acids. This CDR3 is CASSAMAETQYF. The CDR3 DNA is TGTGCCAGCAGCGCCATGGCGGAGACCCAGTACTTC.

The rearrangement uses TRBV18 and TRBJ2-3, with D perhaps TRBD1 (5 bases). Germline lookup yields CDR1 KGHSH and CDR2 LQKENI. Deletions cut 1 base from V and 7 bases from J, with 12 bases between. CDR3 length equals 14 residues. DNA of the CDR3: TGTGCCAGCTCACCACAGGGGCCCATTAATACGCAGTATTTT. It encodes CASSPQGPINTQYF.

The J gene is TRBJ2-5, the V gene TRBV2; D unresolved. Trimming took off 6 bases at V and 7 bases at J, with 12 bases between the two ends. The germline CDR1 and CDR2 sequences are SNHLY and FYNNEI. The CDR3 length is 12 residues. The CDR3 DNA reads as TGTGCCAGCAGGGATTGGGTTGGGACCCAGTACTTC. Translated: CASRDWVGTQYF.

The chain employs TRBV30 and TRBJ2-1, with 9 bases that match TRBD2. CDR1 GTSNPN and CDR2 SVGIG come from the germline V gene (reference sequence). The CDR3 runs 15 residues. V trimming: 0 bases; J trimming: 4 bases; junction bases outside the gene matches: 4. The CDR3 sequence is CAWSVKLAGYNEQFF. CDR3 DNA sequence: TGTGCCTGGAGTGTTAAGCTAGCGGGATACAATGAGCAGTTCTTC. The variable domain in full, completed from reference TRBV30 and TRBJ2-1, reads SQTIHQWPATLVQPVGSPLSLECTVEGTSNPNLYWYRQAAGRGLQLLFYSVGIGQISSEVPQNLSASRPQDRQFILSSKKLLLSDSGFYLCAWSVKLAGYNEQFFGPGTRLTVL.